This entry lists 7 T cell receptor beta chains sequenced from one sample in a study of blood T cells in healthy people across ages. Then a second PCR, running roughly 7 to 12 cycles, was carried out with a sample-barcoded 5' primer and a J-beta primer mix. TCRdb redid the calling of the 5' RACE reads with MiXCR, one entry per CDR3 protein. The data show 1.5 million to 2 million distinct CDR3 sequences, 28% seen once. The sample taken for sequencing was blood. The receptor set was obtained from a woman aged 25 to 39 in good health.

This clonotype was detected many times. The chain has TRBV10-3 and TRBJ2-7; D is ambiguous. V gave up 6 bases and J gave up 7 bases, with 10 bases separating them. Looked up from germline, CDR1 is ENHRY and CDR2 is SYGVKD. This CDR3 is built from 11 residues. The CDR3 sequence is CAIRETREQYF. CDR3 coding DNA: TGTGCCATCAGGGAAACAAGGGAGCAGTACTTC.

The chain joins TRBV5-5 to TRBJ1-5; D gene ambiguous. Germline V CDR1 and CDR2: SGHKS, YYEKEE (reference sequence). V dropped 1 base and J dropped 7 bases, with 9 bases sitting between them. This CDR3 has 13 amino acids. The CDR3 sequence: CASSLLSEQPQHF. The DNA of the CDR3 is TGTGCCAGCAGCTTGTTGTCAGAGCAGCCCCAGCATTTT.

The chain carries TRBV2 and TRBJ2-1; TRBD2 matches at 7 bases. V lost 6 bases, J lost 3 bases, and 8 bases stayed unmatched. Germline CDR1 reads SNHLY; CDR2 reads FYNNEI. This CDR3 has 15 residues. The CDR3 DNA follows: TGTGCCAGCAGCTTCCAGCGGGACCTCTACAATGAGCAGTTCTTC. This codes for CASSFQRDLYNEQFF.

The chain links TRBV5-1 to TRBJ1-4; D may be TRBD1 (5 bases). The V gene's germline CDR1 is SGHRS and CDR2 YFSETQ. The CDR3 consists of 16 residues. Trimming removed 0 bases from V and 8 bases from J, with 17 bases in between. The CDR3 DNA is TGCGCCAGCAGCTTGGTTTCGGGGGTCGGCGGGGAAAAACTGTTTTTT. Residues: CASSLVSGVGGEKLFF.

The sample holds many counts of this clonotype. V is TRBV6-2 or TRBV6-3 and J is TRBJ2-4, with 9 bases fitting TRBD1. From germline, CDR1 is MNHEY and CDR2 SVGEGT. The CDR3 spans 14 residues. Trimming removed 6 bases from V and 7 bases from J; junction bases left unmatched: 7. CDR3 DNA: TGTGCCAGCAGGCAACTAGGACAGGGGAACATTCAGTACTTC. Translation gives CASRQLGQGNIQYF.

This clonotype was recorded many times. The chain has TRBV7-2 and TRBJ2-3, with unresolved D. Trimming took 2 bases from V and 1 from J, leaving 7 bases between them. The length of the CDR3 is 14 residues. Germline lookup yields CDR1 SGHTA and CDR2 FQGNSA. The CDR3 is CASSLNQGTDTQYF. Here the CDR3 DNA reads TGTGCCAGCAGCTTAAATCAGGGCACAGATACGCAGTATTTT.

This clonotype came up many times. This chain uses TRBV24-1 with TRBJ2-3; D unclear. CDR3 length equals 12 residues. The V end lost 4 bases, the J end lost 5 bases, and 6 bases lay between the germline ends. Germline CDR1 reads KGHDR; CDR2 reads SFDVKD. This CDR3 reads CATSEGLDTQYF. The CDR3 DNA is TGTGCCACCAGTGAAGGTTTAGATACGCAGTATTTT.